This T cell receptor (beta chain) was captured in a study of OX40 agonist ivuxolimab in advanced cancers. Study-level findings and limits: At 0.1 to 3.0 mg/kg and by week 6, CD4+ and CD8+ T cells in the blood had expanded clonally.

Clones were sequenced by immunoSEQ multiplex PCR, and TCRdb holds only the in-frame ones, with some missing. The data show some 66,000 clones, around 84% seen once. The sample holds one count of this clone. The antigen is not known. The clonotype was recovered from an adult with an advanced solid tumor such as melanoma, head and neck, liver or kidney cancer. Material: CD4+ or CD8+ T cells sorted from blood, obtained in a trial of the OX40 agonist ivuxolimab.

CDR3 in DNA: TGTGCCTGGAGTCTATCCCCCGCGGGCGAGCAGTTCTTC. It translates to CAWSLSPAGEQFF. This chain uses TRBV30 with TRBJ2-1, with D possibly matching TRBD2 (5 bases). V gave up 2 bases and J gave up 10 bases, with 15 bases separating them. The CDR3 spans 13 residues. Germline CDR1 is GTSNPN and CDR2 is SVGIG (reference sequence).